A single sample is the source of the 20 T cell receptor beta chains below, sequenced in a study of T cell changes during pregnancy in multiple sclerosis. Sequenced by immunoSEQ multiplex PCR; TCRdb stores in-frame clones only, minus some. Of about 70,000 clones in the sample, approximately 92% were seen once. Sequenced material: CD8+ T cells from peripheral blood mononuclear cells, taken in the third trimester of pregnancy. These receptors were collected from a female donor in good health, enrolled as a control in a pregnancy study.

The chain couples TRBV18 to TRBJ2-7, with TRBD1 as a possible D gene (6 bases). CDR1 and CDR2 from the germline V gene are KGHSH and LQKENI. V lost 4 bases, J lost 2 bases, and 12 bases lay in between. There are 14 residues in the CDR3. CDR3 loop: CASSHGTKAYEQYF. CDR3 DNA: TGTGCCAGCTCACACGGGACAAAAGCCTACGAGCAGTACTTC.

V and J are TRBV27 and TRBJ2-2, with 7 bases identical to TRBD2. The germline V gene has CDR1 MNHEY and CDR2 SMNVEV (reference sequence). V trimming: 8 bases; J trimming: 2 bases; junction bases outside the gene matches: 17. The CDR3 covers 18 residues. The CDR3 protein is CASGTDRDYPLNTGELFF. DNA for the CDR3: TGTGCCAGCGGCACCGACCGGGACTACCCTTTAAACACCGGGGAGCTGTTTTTT.

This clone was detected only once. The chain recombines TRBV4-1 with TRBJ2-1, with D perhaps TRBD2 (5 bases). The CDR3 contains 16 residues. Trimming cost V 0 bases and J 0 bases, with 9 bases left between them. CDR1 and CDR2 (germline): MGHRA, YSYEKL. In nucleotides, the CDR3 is TGCGCCAGCAGCCAAGATGAAGGGAGCTCCTACAATGAGCAGTTCTTC. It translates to CASSQDEGSSYNEQFF.

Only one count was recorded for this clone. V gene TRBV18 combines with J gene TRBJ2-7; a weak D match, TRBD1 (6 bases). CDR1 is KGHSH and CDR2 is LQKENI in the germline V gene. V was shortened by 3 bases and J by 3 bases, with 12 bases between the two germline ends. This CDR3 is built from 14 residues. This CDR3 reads CASSPWTDYYEQYF. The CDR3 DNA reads TGTGCCAGCTCACCCTGGACAGATTACTACGAGCAGTACTTC.

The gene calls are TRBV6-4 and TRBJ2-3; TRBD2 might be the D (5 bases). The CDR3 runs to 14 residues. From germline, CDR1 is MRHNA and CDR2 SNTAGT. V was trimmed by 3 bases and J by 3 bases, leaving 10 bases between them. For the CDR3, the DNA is TGTGCCAGCAGTGATACTAGTGGTACAGATACGCAGTATTTT. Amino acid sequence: CASSDTSGTDTQYF.

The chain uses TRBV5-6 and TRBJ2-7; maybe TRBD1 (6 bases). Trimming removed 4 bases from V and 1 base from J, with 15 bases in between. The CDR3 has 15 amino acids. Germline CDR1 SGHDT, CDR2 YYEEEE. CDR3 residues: CASSRYKGESYEQYF. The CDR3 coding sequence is TGTGCCAGCAGCCGATACAAGGGGGAGTCCTACGAGCAGTACTTC.

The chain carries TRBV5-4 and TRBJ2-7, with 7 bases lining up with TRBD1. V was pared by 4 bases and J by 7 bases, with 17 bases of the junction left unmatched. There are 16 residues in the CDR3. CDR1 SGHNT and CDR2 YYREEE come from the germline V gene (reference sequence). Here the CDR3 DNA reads TGTGCCAGCAGCCCAATTGGACAGGCCGAAGCAGGAGAGCAGTACTTC. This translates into CASSPIGQAEAGEQYF.

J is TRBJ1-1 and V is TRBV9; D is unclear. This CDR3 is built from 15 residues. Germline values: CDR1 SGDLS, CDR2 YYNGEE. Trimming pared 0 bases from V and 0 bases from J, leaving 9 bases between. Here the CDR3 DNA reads TGTGCCAGCAGCGTAGGTGAGGGATTGAACACTGAAGCTTTCTTT. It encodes CASSVGEGLNTEAFF.

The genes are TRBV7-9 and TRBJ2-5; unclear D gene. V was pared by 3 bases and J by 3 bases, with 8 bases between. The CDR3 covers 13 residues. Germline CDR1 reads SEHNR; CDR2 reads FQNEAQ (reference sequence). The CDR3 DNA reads TGTGCCAGCAGCTTTGTCGCAGAAGAGACCCAGTACTTC. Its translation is CASSFVAEETQYF. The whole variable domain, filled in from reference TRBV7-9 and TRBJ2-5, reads DTGVSQNPRHKITKRGQNVTFRCDPISEHNRLYWYRQTLGQGPEFLTYFQNEAQLEKSRLLSDRFSAERPKGSFSTLEIQRTEQGDSAMYLCASSFVAEETQYFGPGTRLLVL.

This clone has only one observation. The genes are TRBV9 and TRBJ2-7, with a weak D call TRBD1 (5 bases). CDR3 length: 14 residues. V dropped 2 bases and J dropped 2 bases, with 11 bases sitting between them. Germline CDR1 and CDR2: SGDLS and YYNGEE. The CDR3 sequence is CASSVAAGTYEQYF. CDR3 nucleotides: TGTGCCAGCAGCGTGGCGGCAGGGACCTACGAGCAGTACTTC.

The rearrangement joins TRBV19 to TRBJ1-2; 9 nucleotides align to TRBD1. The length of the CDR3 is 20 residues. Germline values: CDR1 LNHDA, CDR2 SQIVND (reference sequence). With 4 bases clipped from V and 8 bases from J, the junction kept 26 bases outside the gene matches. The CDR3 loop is CASSTAWENFVHRGPRGYTF. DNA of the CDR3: TGTGCCAGTAGTACCGCGTGGGAAAACTTTGTCCACAGGGGGCCAAGGGGCTACACCTTC.

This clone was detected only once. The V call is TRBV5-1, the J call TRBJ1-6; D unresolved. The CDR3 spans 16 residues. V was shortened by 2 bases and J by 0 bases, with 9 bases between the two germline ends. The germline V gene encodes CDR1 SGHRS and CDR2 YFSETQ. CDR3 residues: CASSLDKSSYNSPLHF. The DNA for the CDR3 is TGCGCCAGCAGCTTAGACAAGAGCTCCTATAATTCACCCCTCCACTTT.

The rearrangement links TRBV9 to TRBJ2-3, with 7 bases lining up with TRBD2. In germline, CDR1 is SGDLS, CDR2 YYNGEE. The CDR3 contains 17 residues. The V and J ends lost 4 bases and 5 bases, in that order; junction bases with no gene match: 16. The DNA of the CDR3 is TGTGCCAGCAGCCCCTCAGGGCGGGGGTCCTTTCAAGATACGCAGTATTTT. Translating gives CASSPSGRGSFQDTQYF. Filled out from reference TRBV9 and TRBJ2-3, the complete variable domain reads DSGVTQTPKHLITATGQRVTLRCSPRSGDLSVYWYQQSLDQGLQFLIQYYNGEERAKGNILERFSAQQFPDLHSELNLSSLELGDSALYFCASSPSGRGSFQDTQYFGPGTRLTVL.

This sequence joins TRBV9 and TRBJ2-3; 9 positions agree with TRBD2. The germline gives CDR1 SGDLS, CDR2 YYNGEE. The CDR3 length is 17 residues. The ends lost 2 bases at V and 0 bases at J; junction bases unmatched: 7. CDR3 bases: TGTGCCAGCAGCGTCTCAAGCGGGGGGACGAGCACAGATACGCAGTATTTT. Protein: CASSVSSGGTSTDTQYF.

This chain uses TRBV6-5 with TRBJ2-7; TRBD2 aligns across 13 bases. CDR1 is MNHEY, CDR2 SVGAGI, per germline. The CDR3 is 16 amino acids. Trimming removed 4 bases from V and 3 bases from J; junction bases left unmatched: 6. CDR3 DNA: TGTGCCAGCAGTTGGGGGACTAGCGGGGAGTACTACGAGCAGTACTTC. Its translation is CASSWGTSGEYYEQYF.

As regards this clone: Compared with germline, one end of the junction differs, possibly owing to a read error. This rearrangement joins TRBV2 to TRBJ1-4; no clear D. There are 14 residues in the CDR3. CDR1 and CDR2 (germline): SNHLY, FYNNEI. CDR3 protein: CASSEELQDDKLFF. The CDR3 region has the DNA TGTGCCAGCAGTGAAGAACTCCAGGATGACAAACTGTTTTTT.

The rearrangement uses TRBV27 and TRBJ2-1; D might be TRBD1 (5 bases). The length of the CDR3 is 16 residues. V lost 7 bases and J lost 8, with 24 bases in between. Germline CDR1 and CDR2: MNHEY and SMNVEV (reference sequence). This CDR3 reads CASNVGAGTFRYEQFF. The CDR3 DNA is TGTGCCAGCAACGTTGGGGCAGGCACGTTTAGGTATGAGCAGTTCTTC.

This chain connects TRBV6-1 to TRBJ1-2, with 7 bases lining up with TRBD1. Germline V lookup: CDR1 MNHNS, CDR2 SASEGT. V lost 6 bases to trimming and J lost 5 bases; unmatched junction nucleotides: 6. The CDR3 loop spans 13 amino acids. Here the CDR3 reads CASRGDSLYGYTF. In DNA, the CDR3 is TGTGCCAGCAGAGGGGACAGCCTTTATGGCTACACCTTC.

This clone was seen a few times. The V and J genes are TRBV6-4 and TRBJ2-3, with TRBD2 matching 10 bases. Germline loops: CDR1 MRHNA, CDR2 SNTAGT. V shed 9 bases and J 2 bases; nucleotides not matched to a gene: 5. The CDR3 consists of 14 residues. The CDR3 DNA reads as TGTGCCAGTTCTAGCGGGGGAAACACAGATACGCAGTATTTT. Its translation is CASSSGGNTDTQYF.

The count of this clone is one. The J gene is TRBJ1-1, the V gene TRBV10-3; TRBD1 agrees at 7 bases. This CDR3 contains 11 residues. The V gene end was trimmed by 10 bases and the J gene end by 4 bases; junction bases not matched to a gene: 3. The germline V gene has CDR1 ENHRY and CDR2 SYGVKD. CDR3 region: CASHRGTEAFF. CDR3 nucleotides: TGTGCCAGCCACAGGGGCACTGAAGCTTTCTTT.